A single sample is the source of the 2 T cell receptor beta chains below, sequenced in a study of blood T cell repertoires in COVID-19. The protocol was immunoSEQ multiplex PCR, while the TCRdb copy is restricted to in-frame clones and leaves out a portion. Among fewer than 90,000 clones listed, roughly 80% were seen once. The specimen sequenced was peripheral blood. The receptors were sampled from a human donor in a cohort sampled during active COVID-19.

The chain employs TRBV5-1 and TRBJ2-3, with TRBD2 matching 8 bases. The germline CDR1 and CDR2 sequences are SGHRS and YFSETQ. The CDR3 loop spans 13 amino acids. The junction had 4 bases not matched to a gene; V was cut back by 6 bases and J by 4 bases. In nucleotides, the CDR3 is TGCGCCAGCATGTCGGGAGGGGCAGATACGCAGTATTTT. Amino acid sequence: CASMSGGADTQYF.

This chain uses TRBV7-9 with TRBJ2-5; the D gene is possibly TRBD1 (5 bases). Trimming removed 1 base from V and 5 bases from J, with 14 bases in between. Germline CDR1 reads SEHNR; CDR2 reads FQNEAQ (reference sequence). The CDR3 runs 15 residues. The chain's CDR3 is CASSLGQGNWETQYF. The CDR3 DNA is TGTGCCAGCAGCTTAGGCCAGGGAAATTGGGAGACCCAGTACTTC.